The clone carrying this TCR beta chain came up a few times. Its antigen is not known. Unique molecular identifiers were carried by the TCR beta cDNA libraries. TCRdb redid the calling of the PCR reads with MiXCR, one entry per CDR3 protein. The top ten hold 11% of the sample, which has hundreds of thousands of distinct CDR3 sequences, 55% to 70% seen once. The data are from a study of post-analysis software for immune sequencing data. Study-wide context: Relapsing-remitting, secondary progressive and progressive-relapsing courses of multiple sclerosis were included.

Whole-study results and caveats: Among four or five TRBV segments more frequent in patients than controls were TRBV5-6, TRBV5-1 and TRBV20-1. Comparison with controls showed significantly lower normalized Chao1 diversity in multiple sclerosis patients. Co-batched samples clustered tightly together by F measure.

Germline values: CDR1 LNHNV, CDR2 YYDKDF (reference sequence). The CDR3 loop spans 18 amino acids. J gave up 7 bases and V 2 bases, and 17 bases lay outside the gene matches. Sequences were obtained from blood. This receptor was identified in a girl aged 2 to 9 with multiple sclerosis. V is TRBV15 and J is TRBJ2-1; TRBD2 aligns across 7 bases. The CDR3 reads CATSRSVAYTGGLNEQFF. CDR3 nucleotide sequence: TGTGCCACCAGCAGATCCGTTGCTTACACGGGGGGATTGAATGAGCAGTTCTTC.